This TCR beta chain was retrieved from a study of response to subunit inactivated influenza vaccine (dated by TCRdb to the late 2010s). About the study as a whole: Deep quantitative T cell receptor repertoire profiling was used in the study to track responses to a trivalent subunit inactivated influenza vaccine. What the work shows at the level of the full study, not this receptor alone: The authors suggested that each seasonal influenza vaccination may recruit only a limited number of new T cells.

Comment on this clonotype: The target of this receptor is not known. The input lacks base qualities; no much larger clone sits a single base away.

Library construction relied on RT-PCR. The sequencing machine was an Illumina HiSeq 2500. TCRdb took the public reads, trimmed them with fastp at Q25, ran MiXCR for clone calling and kept in-frame beta chains. Records with the same CDR3 protein are collapsed into one entry carrying the most frequent genes and DNA. Recorded for this sample are approximately 520,000 distinct CDR3 sequences; about 15% of them occurred a single time. The ten largest make up 2.5% to 3.5% of the sample. Including the terminal cysteine and phenylalanine, the CDR3 comprises 16 residues. Kept here is only the CDR3 DNA, which spans 48 bases and is read in frame from base 1. Relative to germline, V is 1 base shorter and J is 0 bases shorter, with 10 bases between their ends. Taken from the germline V gene, the CDR1 and CDR2 loops are KGHDR and SFDVKD.

Recombination linked TRBV24-1 to TRBJ2-3; a confident D gene designation cannot be given. This receptor was obtained from a man between 50 and 75 years old who received an inactivated influenza vaccine. Donor details come from another sample of the same person, matched by shared clones. This specimen was CD4+ T cells sorted from PBMCs, taken less than 30 months after vaccination. In nucleotides, the sequence is TGTGCCACCAGTGATTTAAGTGGGGTAAGCACAGATACGCAGTATTTT. Its translation is CATSDLSGVSTDTQYF.